This passage covers 13 T cell receptor beta chains from one sample sequenced in a study of T cell responses to AZD1222 COVID-19 vaccine. Profiled with immunoSEQ multiplex PCR; TCRdb holds only in-frame clones, not every one. The table lists about 110,000 clones, about nine tenths of them singletons. The sequencing here drew on peripheral blood, taken on day 0 of AZD1222 vaccination. These receptors came from an adult in good health.

This clone was recorded a few times. This rearrangement joins TRBV18 to TRBJ2-2; D call uncertain. With 3 bases removed from V and 0 bases from J, the gap between germline ends came to 2 bases. CDR3 length equals 13 residues. Germline V gene data show CDR1 as KGHSH and CDR2 as LQKENI. Here the CDR3 reads CASSPPNTGELFF. The CDR3 region has the DNA TGTGCCAGCTCACCGCCGAACACCGGGGAGCTGTTTTTT.

CDR3 DNA: TGCGCCAGCAGCCAGGACACAGCGAACACTGAAGCTTTCTTT. The encoded protein is CASSQDTANTEAFF. This chain joins TRBV5-1 and TRBJ1-1, with TRBD1 as a possible D gene (5 bases). V was clipped by 4 bases and J by 1 base, with 11 bases between them. Germline-derived CDR1 and CDR2 are SGHRS and YFSETQ. The CDR3 consists of 14 residues.

V usage is TRBV2 and J usage is TRBJ1-6; D call uncertain. The V gene lost 4 bases and the J gene lost 12 bases, with 19 bases spanning the gap. CDR3 length equals 15 residues. The germline CDR1 and CDR2 sequences are SNHLY and FYNNEI. This CDR3 is CASSAYSLAGGPLHF. The CDR3 DNA sequence: TGTGCCAGCAGTGCGTACAGCCTAGCAGGTGGACCCCTCCACTTT.

This chain links TRBV6-4 with TRBJ2-3, with TRBD2 matching 9 bases. Germline trimming cut 3 bases from V and 3 bases from J; bases unmatched to any gene: 7. CDR1 MRHNA and CDR2 SNTAGT come from the germline V gene. This CDR3 has 16 residues. CDR3 bases: TGTGCCAGCAGTGAAATGGTGCGGGGGGGGACAGATACGCAGTATTTT. This sequence encodes CASSEMVRGGTDTQYF.

The rearrangement joins TRBV6-2 or TRBV6-3 to TRBJ2-5; D possibly uses TRBD1 or TRBD2 (5 bases each). V was trimmed by 5 bases and J by 4 bases, leaving 11 bases between them. This CDR3 contains 13 residues. Germline loops: CDR1 MNHEY, CDR2 SVGEGT. The CDR3 DNA follows: TGTGCCAGCAGTGGGGGACGAGGAGAGACCCAGTACTTC. Its protein is CASSGGRGETQYF.

The gene calls are TRBV28 and TRBJ1-3, with a tentative D call TRBD1 (5 bases). The length of the CDR3 is 15 residues. Looked up from germline, CDR1 is MDHEN and CDR2 is SYDVKM. V dropped 0 bases and J dropped 4 bases, with 10 bases sitting between them. The CDR3 DNA reads TGTGCCAGCAGTTTATGGGGGGTGTCCGGAAACACCATATATTTT. Translation: CASSLWGVSGNTIYF. The full variable domain, its missing parts supplied by reference TRBV28 and TRBJ1-3, is DVKVTQSSRYLVKRTGEKVFLECVQDMDHENMFWYRQDPGLGLRLIYFSYDVKMKEKGDIPEGYSVSREKKERFSLILESASTNQTSMYLCASSLWGVSGNTIYFGEGSWLTVV.

This rearrangement joins TRBV9 to TRBJ1-2; D perhaps matches TRBD1 (6 bases). V dropped 3 bases and J dropped 6 bases, with 21 bases sitting between them. CDR1 and CDR2 (germline): SGDLS, YYNGEE. This CDR3 is 16 amino acids long. The CDR3 DNA reads as TGTGCCAGCAGCGGTGCCCGGGGTAGGGGGGTAAATGGCTACACCTTC. It encodes CASSGARGRGVNGYTF. The variable domain in full, with the rest retrieved from reference TRBV9 and TRBJ1-2, is DSGVTQTPKHLITATGQRVTLRCSPRSGDLSVYWYQQSLDQGLQFLIQYYNGEERAKGNILERFSAQQFPDLHSELNLSSLELGDSALYFCASSGARGRGVNGYTFGSGTRLTVV.

The chain combines TRBV2 with TRBJ1-1; D ambiguous. Germline V CDR1 and CDR2: SNHLY, FYNNEI. Between the trimmed V and J ends, which lost 1 base and 8 bases, there was a span of 5 bases. This CDR3 region has 11 residues. The CDR3 sequence: CASSEEREAFF. The DNA of the CDR3 is TGTGCCAGCAGTGAAGAACGGGAAGCTTTCTTT.

This chain uses TRBV4-2 with TRBJ2-1; 8 bases fit TRBD2. This CDR3 comprises 15 residues. V shed 0 bases and J 7 bases; nucleotides not matched to a gene: 5. Looked up from germline, CDR1 is LGHNA and CDR2 is YNFKEQ. The CDR3 spells CASSQEGTRGNEQFF. CDR3 bases: TGTGCCAGCAGCCAAGAGGGGACTAGAGGGAATGAGCAGTTCTTC.

J is TRBJ2-1 and V is TRBV14, with TRBD2 identical over 9 bases. The CDR3 spans 20 residues. Germline lookup yields CDR1 SGHDN and CDR2 FVKESK. J was trimmed by 4 bases and V by 1 base; bases with no gene match: 17. The CDR3 coding sequence is TGTGCCAGCAGCCAAGTCGACCTAGCGGGGATGGGATTATGGTACAATGAGCAGTTCTTC. It yields the protein CASSQVDLAGMGLWYNEQFF.

This clone has a handful of counts. The V gene is TRBV4-2, the J gene TRBJ1-2; D call uncertain. Germline CDR1 is LGHNA and CDR2 is YNFKEQ. V lost 7 bases and J lost 6, with 30 bases in between. The CDR3 consists of 18 residues. CDR3 region: CASTRGPQTIGSTDGYTF. CDR3 coding DNA: TGTGCCAGCACCCGAGGGCCCCAGACGATAGGGAGCACTGATGGCTACACCTTC.

The CDR3 DNA is TGTGCCAGCAGTTACCACGGGACAGATCTGAACTATGGCTACACCTTC. Protein sequence: CASSYHGTDLNYGYTF. J is TRBJ1-2 and V is TRBV6-2 or TRBV6-3; 7 positions match TRBD1. Germline assignment: CDR1 MNHEY and CDR2 SVGEGT. This CDR3 is built from 16 residues. V trimming: 2 bases; J trimming: 2 bases; junction bases outside the gene matches: 8.

The chain recombines TRBV21-1 with TRBJ1-1; TRBD1, the D gene given by the table, was not confirmed from the DNA. TRBV21-1 is noted as a pseudogene. The CDR3 loop spans 15 amino acids. CDR3 DNA sequence: TGTGCCAGCAGCCCCCGACAGGACAAGAACACTGAAGCTTTCTTT. Amino acids: CASSPRQDKNTEAFF.